This passage covers 7 T cell receptor beta chains from one sample sequenced in a study of long-term antiretroviral therapy in people with HIV. At the survey level, the v3.0 immunoSEQ assay was run. Data came from immunoSEQ multiplex PCR; TCRdb stores just in-frame clones and leaves some out. This sample has about 19,000 clones; approximately 84% occur once, and the top ten carry nearly 8%. This material consisted of unsorted PBMCs, taken 0.9 years after starting antiretroviral therapy. These receptor sequences come from a man aged 18 to 29 with HIV.

Only a few counts were recorded for this clone. This rearrangement joins TRBV6-6 to TRBJ1-5, with 8 nucleotides matching TRBD1. Unmatched junction bases numbered 10, after V lost 6 bases and J lost 9 bases. Per the germline V gene, CDR1 is MNHNY and CDR2 is SVGAGI (reference sequence). The CDR3 consists of 14 residues. CDR3 nucleotide sequence: TGTGCCAGCAGGGACAGGGTTCTCTTAGGGCCCCAGCATTTT. It is translated as CASRDRVLLGPQHF.

This sequence joins TRBV28 and TRBJ2-3; 8 bases map to TRBD2. Germline V CDR1 and CDR2: MDHEN, SYDVKM. CDR3 length equals 15 residues. V gave up 5 bases and J gave up 3 bases; unmatched junction bases: 7. CDR3 DNA sequence: TGTGCCAGCAGTATGCGGGGGGCCGGGACAGATACGCAGTATTTT. Its translation: CASSMRGAGTDTQYF.

The chain links TRBV6-5 to TRBJ1-6; possible D gene TRBD1, 6 bases. The CDR3 has 15 residues. V lost 2 bases to trimming and J lost 9 bases, with 14 bases between them. Germline V lookup: CDR1 MNHEY, CDR2 SVGAGI. This CDR3 reads CASSYRGGSGSPLHF. DNA for the CDR3: TGTGCCAGCAGTTACCGAGGGGGAAGTGGTTCACCCCTCCACTTT.

This clone was seen more than once but under ten times. The CDR3 sequence: CASMPLREGQPQHF. In DNA form, the CDR3 reads TGTGCCAGCATGCCGTTGAGGGAAGGTCAGCCCCAGCATTTT. The V and J genes are TRBV28 and TRBJ1-5, with D uncertain. V lost 7 bases, J lost 6 bases, and 16 bases lay in between. The CDR3 contains 14 residues. In germline, CDR1 is MDHEN, CDR2 SYDVKM.

This chain links TRBV4-2 with TRBJ2-6; maybe TRBD1 (6 bases). CDR1 LGHNA and CDR2 YNFKEQ come from the germline V gene. The germline V and J ends were trimmed by 0 bases and 6 bases, with 12 bases remaining between them. The CDR3 has 16 residues. CDR3 sequence reads: CASSQDYPGEANVLTF. For the CDR3, the DNA is TGTGCCAGCAGCCAAGATTATCCAGGGGAGGCCAACGTCCTGACTTTC.

The chain uses TRBV6-5 and TRBJ1-3; D is ambiguous. Germline-derived CDR1 and CDR2 are MNHEY and SVGAGI. V shed 6 bases and J shed 2 bases, with 14 bases lying between them. The CDR3 has 15 amino acids. CDR3 bases: TGTGCCAGCAGCAAAGGCCTCACTCCTGGAAACACCATATATTTT. Translating it yields CASSKGLTPGNTIYF.

The gene calls are TRBV10-1 and TRBJ1-1; D call uncertain. Germline CDR1 WNHNN, CDR2 SYGVQD (reference sequence). The CDR3 is made up of 14 amino acids. Trimming removed 0 bases at V and 6 bases at J, with 11 bases between. This chain's CDR3 is CASSESSGSPEAFF. The CDR3 DNA reads TGCGCCAGCAGTGAGTCTTCCGGGAGCCCTGAAGCTTTCTTT.